This T cell receptor (beta chain) was retrieved from a study of T cell clusters in autoimmune cytopenias. Points on this clonotype: The target antigen is unknown.

Study-wide results and caveats: No experiment has yet validated the function of the T cell clusters defined in silico. TRB repertoire shifts in secondary cytopenia and chronic lymphocytic leukemia mostly reflected lymphoma, not autoimmunity. Healthy donors had roughly 3-fold more exclusive TRB clusters than active autoimmune hepatitis patients.

Multiplex touch-down PCR amplified TRB using TRB-A and TRB-B pools in one tube. TCRdb re-called the multiplex PCR reads and gives one entry per CDR3 protein, without DNA. This table holds 6,500 to 8,000 distinct CDR3 sequences. Roughly 38,000 genome equivalents of blood DNA were amplified for TRB. Germline V gene data show CDR1 as SGHVS and CDR2 as FNYEAQ. The CDR3 has 16 residues. The sample comprised peripheral blood. The clonotype comes from a human donor with an autoimmune cytopenia or autoimmune hepatitis (not recorded which). This chain connects TRBV7-6 to TRBJ2-3; TCRdb's assignment of TRBD2 cannot be checked, as there is no DNA. CDR3 loop: CASSLITSGGAGTQYF.